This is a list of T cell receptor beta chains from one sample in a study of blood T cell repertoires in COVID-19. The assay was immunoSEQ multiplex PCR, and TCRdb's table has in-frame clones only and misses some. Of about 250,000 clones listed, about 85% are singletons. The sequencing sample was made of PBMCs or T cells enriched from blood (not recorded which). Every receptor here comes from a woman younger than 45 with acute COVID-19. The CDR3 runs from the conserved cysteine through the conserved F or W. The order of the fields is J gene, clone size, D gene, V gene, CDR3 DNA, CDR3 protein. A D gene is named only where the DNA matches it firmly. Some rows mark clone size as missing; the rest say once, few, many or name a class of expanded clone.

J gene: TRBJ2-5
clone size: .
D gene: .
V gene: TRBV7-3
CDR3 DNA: TGTGCCAGCAGCCCTGGGCGACTATACCAAGAGACCCAGTACTTC
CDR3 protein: CASSPGRLYQETQYF

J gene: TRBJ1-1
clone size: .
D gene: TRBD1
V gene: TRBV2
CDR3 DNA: TGTGCCAGCAGTGGAGGGGGCAGGGAGAACACTGAAGCTTTCTTT
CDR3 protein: CASSGGGRENTEAFF

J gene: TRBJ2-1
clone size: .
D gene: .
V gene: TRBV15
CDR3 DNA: TGTGCCACCAGCTCCGGTTACAATGAGCAGTTCTTC
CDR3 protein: CATSSGYNEQFF

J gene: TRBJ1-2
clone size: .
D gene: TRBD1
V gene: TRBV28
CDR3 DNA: TGTGCCAGCAGTTTCGCCGGGACAGGGACCTATGGCTACACCTTC
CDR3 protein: CASSFAGTGTYGYTF

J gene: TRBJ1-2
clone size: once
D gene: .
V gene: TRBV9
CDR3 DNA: TGTGCCAGCAGCCCACAGGGAGCTAACTATGGCTACACCTTC
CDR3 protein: CASSPQGANYGYTF

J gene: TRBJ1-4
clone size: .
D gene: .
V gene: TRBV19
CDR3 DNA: TGTGCCAGTAGTATGATGGCTTCCCAGGCGGGGGAAAAACTGTTTTTT
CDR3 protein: CASSMMASQAGEKLFF

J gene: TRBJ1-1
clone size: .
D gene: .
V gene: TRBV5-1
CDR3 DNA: TGCGCCAGCAGCCTCAGACAGACAAACACTGAAGCTTTCTTT
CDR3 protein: CASSLRQTNTEAFF

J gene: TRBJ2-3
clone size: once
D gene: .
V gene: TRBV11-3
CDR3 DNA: TGTGCCAGCAGCTTCCAGGGCTTGGATACGCAGTATTTT
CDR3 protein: CASSFQGLDTQYF

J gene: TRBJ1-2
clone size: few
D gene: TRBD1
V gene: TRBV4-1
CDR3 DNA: TGCGCCAGCACCCTGGGACAGGGGCATCATGGCTACACCTTC
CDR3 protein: CASTLGQGHHGYTF

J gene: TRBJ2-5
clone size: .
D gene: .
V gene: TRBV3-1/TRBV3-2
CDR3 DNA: TGTGCCAGCAGCCCCCTAGTACAAGAGACCCAGTACTTC
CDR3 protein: CASSPLVQETQYF

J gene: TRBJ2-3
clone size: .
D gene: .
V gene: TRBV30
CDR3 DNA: TGTGCCTGGACTGGGTTAGCGCCTAGCACAGATACGCAGTATTTT
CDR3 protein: CAWTGLAPSTDTQYF

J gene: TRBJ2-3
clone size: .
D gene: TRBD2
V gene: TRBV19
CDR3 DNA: TGTGCCAGTTCCTTCGCGGGACTAGCGGGAGGCACAGATACGCAGTATTTT
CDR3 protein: CASSFAGLAGGTDTQYF

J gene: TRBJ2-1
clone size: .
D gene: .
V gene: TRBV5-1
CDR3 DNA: TGCGCCAGCAGCTTGGCCGAGGTCTCCGGCGGGCAGTTCTTC
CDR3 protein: CASSLAEVSGGQFF

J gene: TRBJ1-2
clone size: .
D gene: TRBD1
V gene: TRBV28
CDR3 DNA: TGTGCCAGCAGTGCTGACAGGGCTTTGTATGGCTACACCTTC
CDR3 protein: CASSADRALYGYTF

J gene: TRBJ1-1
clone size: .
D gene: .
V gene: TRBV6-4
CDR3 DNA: TGTGCCAGGCCGGAGGGAGTCCTGTTACACACTGAAGCTTTCTTT
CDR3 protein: CARPEGVLLHTEAFF

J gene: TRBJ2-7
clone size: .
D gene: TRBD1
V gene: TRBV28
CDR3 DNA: TGTGCCAGCAGTTGGACAGGGAGCTCCTACGAGCAGTACTTC
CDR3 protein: CASSWTGSSYEQYF

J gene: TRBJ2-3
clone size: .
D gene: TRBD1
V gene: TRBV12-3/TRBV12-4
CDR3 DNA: TGTGCCAGCAGTGGTCAGGGGGTTGATACGCAGTATTTT
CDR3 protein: CASSGQGVDTQYF

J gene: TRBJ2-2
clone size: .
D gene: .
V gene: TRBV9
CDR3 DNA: TGTGCCAGCAGCGTAGGGGAGTTTTCCAACACCGGGGAGCTGTTTTTT
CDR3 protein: CASSVGEFSNTGELFF

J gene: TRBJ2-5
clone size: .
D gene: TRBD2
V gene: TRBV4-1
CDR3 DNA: TGCGCCAGCAGCCAAGAGCCTAGCGGGGGGGTCACGGAGACCCAGTACTTC
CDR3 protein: CASSQEPSGGVTETQYF

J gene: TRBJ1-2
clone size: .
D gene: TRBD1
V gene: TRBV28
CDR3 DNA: TGTGCCAGCAATTCCCCAGGGGGGAATCATGGCTACACCTTC
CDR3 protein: CASNSPGGNHGYTF

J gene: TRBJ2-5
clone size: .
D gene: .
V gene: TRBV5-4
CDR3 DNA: TGTGCCAGCAGCGACGGGATTCAAGAGACCCAGTACTTC
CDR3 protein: CASSDGIQETQYF

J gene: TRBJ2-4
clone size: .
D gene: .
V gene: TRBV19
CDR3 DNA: TGTGCCAGTAGTGTCGTGGCTCTAGCCAAAAACATTCAGTACTTC
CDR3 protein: CASSVVALAKNIQYF

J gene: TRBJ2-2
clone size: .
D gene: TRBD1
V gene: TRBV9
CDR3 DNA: TGTGCCAGCAGCAATACAGGGGCCGGGGAGCTGTTTTTT
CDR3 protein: CASSNTGAGELFF

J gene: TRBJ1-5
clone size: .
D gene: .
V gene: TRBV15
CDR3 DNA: TGTGCCACCAGCAGAGTAGGACAGAGCAGACAGCCCCAGCATTTT
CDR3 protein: CATSRVGQSRQPQHF

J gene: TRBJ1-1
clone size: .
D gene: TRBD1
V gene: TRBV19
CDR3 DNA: TGTGCCAGTAGTAGCCGCACAGGGGGCGGAAGCATGAACACTGAAGCTTTCTTT
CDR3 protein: CASSSRTGGGSMNTEAFF

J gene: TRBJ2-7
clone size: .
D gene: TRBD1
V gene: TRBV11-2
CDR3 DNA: TGTGCCAGCAGCCCACGTGGGAGTCGACAGGGTGGCGAGCAGTACTTC
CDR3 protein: CASSPRGSRQGGEQYF

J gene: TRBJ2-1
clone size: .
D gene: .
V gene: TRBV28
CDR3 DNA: TGTGCCAGCAGTTTCGAGACAGCGTACAATGAGCAGTTCTTC
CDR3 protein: CASSFETAYNEQFF

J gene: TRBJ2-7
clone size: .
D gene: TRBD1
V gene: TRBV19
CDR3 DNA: TGTGCCAGTAGTATTTGGGACAGGGGGGGGTTCGAGCAGTACTTC
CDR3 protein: CASSIWDRGGFEQYF

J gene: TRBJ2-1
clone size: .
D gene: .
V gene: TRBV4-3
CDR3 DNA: TGCGCCAGCAGCCAAAGGTTTTTGGGGCGGGGGCCGGAGTACGGCTCCTACAATGAGCAGTTCTTC
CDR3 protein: CASSQRFLGRGPEYGSYNEQFF

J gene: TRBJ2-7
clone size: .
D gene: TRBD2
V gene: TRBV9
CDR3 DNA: TGTGCCAGCGGCGGGGGGCGAAGCGAGCAGTACTTC
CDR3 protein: CASGGGRSEQYF

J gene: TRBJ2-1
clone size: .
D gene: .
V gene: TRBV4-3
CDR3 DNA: TGCGCCAGCAGCAAGACTACCCTGGCCGGAACCTACAATGAGCAGTTCTTC
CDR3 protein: CASSKTTLAGTYNEQFF

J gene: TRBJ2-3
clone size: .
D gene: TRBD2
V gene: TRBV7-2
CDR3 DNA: TGTGCCAGCAGCTTGGTTCCGACTAGCGGTATGACAGATACGCAGTATTTT
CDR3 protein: CASSLVPTSGMTDTQYF

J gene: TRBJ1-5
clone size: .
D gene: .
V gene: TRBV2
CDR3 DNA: TGTGCCAGCAGACTGGGGGCCGATCAGCCCCAGCATTTT
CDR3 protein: CASRLGADQPQHF

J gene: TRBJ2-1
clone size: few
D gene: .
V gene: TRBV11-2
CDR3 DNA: TGTGCCAGCAGCTTAGACCTCAATGAGCAGTTCTTC
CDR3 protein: CASSLDLNEQFF

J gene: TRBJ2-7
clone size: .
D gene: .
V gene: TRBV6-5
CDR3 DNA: TGTGCCAGCTCTTGGGAGGCGATTGCCTACGAGCAGTACTTC
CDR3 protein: CASSWEAIAYEQYF

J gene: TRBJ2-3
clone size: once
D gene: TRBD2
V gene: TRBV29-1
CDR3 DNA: TGCAGCGTTGAAACTAGCGGGGTCACAGATACGCAGTATTTT
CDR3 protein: CSVETSGVTDTQYF